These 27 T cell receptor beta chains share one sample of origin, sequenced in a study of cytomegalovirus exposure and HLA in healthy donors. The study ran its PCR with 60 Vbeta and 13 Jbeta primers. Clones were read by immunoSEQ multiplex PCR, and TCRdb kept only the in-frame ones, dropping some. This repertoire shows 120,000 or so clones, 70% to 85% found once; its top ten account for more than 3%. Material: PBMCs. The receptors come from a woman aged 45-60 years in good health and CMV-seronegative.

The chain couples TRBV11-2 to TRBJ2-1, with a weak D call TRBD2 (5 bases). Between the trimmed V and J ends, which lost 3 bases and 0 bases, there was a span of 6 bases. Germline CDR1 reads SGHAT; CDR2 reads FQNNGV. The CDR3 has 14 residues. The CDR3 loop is CASSLGSSYNEQFF. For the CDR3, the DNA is TGTGCCAGCAGCTTGGGGAGCTCCTACAATGAGCAGTTCTTC.

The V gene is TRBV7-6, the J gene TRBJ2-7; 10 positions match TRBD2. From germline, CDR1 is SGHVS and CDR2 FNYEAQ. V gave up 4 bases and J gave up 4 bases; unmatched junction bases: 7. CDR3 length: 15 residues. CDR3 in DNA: TGTGCCAGCAGCTCCTCCCTAGCGGGAGTTTACGAGCAGTACTTC. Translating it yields CASSSSLAGVYEQYF.

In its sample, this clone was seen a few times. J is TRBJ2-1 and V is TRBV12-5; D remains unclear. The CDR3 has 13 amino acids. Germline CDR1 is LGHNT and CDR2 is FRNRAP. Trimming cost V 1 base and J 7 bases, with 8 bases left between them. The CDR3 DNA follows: TGTGCTAGTGGTTTGGACATCGGGAATGAGCAGTTCTTC. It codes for CASGLDIGNEQFF.

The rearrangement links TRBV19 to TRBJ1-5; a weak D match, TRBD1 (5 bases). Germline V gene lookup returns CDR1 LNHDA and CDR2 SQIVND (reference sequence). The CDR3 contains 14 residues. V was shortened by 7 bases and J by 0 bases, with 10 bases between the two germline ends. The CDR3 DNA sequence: TGTGCCAGTATCCAGGGAAATAGCAATCAGCCCCAGCATTTT. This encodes CASIQGNSNQPQHF.

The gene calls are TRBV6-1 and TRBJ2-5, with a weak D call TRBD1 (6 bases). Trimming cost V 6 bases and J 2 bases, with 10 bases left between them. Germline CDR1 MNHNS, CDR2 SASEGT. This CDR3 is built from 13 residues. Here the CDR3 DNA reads TGTGCCAGCAGAGGGACACTACAAGAGACCCAGTACTTC. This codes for CASRGTLQETQYF.

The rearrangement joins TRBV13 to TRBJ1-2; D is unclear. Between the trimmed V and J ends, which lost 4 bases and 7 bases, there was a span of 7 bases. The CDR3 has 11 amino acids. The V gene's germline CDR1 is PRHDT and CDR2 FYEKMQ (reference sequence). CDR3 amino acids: CASSSFLGYTF. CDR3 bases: TGTGCCAGCAGCTCGTTTCTTGGCTACACCTTC.

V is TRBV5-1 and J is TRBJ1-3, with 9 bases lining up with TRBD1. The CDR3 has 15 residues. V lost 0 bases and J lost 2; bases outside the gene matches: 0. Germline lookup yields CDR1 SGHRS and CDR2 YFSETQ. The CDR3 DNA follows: TGCGCCAGCAGCTTGGGACAGGGGGCTGGAAACACCATATATTTT. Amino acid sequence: CASSLGQGAGNTIYF.

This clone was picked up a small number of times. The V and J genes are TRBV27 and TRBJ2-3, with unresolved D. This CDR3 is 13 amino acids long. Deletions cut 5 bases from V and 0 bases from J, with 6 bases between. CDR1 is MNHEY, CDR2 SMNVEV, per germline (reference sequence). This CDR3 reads CASSLISTDTQYF. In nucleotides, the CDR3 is TGTGCCAGCAGTCTAATCAGCACAGATACGCAGTATTTT.

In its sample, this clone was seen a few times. This chain's CDR3 is CASKGYQETQYF. CDR3 in DNA: TGTGCCAGCAAGGGGTACCAAGAGACCCAGTACTTC. The V and J genes are TRBV7-9 and TRBJ2-5; possible D gene TRBD1, 5 bases. CDR3 length equals 12 residues. Deletions cut 7 bases from V and 0 bases from J, with 6 bases between. CDR1 and CDR2 from the germline V gene are SEHNR and FQNEAQ (reference sequence).

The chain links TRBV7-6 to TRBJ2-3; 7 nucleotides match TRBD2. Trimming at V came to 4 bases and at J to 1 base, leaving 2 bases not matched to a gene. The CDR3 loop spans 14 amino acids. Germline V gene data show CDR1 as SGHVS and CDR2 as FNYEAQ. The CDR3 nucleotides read TGTGCCAGCAGCTCAAGCGGGGGCACAGATACGCAGTATTTT. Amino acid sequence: CASSSSGGTDTQYF.

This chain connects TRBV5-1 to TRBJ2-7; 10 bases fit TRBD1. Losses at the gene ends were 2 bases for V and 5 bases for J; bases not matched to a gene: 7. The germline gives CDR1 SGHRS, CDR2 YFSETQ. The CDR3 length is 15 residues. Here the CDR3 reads CASSLGRDRGNEQYF. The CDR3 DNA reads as TGCGCCAGCAGCTTAGGCCGGGACAGGGGCAACGAGCAGTACTTC.

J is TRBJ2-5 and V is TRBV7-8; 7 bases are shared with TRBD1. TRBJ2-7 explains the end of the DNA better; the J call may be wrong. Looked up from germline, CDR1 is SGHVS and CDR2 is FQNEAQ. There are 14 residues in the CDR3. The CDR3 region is CASSKSTGRNEQYF. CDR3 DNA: TGTGCCAGCAGCAAATCGACAGGGCGGAACGAGCAGTACTTC.

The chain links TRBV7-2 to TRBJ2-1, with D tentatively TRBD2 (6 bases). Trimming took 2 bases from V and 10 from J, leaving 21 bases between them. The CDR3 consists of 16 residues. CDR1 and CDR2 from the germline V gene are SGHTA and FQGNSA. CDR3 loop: CASSLNFETGEREQFF. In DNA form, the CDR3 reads TGTGCCAGCAGCTTAAATTTTGAGACGGGAGAACGGGAGCAGTTCTTC. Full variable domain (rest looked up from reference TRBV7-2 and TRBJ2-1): GAGVSQSPSNKVTEKGKDVELRCDPISGHTALYWYRQSLGQGLEFLIYFQGNSAPDKSGLPSDRFSAERTGGSVSTLTIQRTQQEDSAVYLCASSLNFETGEREQFFGPGTRLTVL.

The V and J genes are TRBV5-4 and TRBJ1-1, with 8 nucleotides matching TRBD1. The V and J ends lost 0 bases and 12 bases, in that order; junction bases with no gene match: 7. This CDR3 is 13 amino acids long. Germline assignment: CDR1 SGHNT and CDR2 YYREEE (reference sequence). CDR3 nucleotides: TGTGCCAGCAGCTTGGTGGCAGGGGGCTTGCCTTTCTTT. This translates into CASSLVAGGLPFF.

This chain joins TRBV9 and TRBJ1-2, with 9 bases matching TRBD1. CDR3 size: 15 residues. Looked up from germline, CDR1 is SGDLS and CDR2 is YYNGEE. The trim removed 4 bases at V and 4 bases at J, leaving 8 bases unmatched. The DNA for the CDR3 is TGTGCCAGCAGCCCAGGGGACAGGGTAGGCTATGGCTACACCTTC. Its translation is CASSPGDRVGYGYTF.

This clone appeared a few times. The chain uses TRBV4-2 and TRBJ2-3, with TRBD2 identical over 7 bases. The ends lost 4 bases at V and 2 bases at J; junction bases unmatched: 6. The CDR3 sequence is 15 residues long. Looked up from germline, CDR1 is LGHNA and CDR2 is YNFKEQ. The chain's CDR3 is CASSPQLADTDTQYF. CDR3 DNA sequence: TGTGCCAGCAGCCCGCAGCTAGCGGACACAGATACGCAGTATTTT.

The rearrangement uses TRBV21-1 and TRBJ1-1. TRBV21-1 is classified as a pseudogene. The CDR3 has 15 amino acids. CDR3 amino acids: CASSKRGGPGTEAFF. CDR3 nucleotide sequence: TGTGCCAGCAGCAAGCGGGGAGGGCCCGGCACTGAAGCTTTCTTT.

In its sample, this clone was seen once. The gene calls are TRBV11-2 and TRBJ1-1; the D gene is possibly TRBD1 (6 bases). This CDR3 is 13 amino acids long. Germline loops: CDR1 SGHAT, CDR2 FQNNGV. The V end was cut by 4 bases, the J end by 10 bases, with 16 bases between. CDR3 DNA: TGTGCCAGCAGCTCGAAGGGCCAGGGGCGAGCTTTCTTT. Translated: CASSSKGQGRAFF.

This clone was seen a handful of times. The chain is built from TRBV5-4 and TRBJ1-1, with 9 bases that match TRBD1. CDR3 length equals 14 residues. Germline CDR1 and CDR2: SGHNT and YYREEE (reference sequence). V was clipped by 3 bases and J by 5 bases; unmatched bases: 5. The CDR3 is CASSYGQGMTEAFF. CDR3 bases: TGTGCCAGCAGCTACGGACAGGGGATGACTGAAGCTTTCTTT.

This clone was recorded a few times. In DNA form, the CDR3 reads TGTGCCAGCACGCCCTCCGGGACTAGCGTCCACGAGCAGTACTTC. Protein: CASTPSGTSVHEQYF. The chain couples TRBV7-8 to TRBJ2-7; TRBD2 matches 10 bases. J gave up 5 bases and V 7 bases, and 11 bases lay outside the gene matches. Germline loops: CDR1 SGHVS, CDR2 FQNEAQ. CDR3 length equals 15 residues.

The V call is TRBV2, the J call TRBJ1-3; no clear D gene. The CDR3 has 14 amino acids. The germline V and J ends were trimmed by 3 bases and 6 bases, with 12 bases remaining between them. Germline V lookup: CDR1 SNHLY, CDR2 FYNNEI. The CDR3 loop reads CASSEFAVENTIYF. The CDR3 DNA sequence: TGTGCCAGCAGTGAGTTTGCGGTTGAAAACACCATATATTTT.

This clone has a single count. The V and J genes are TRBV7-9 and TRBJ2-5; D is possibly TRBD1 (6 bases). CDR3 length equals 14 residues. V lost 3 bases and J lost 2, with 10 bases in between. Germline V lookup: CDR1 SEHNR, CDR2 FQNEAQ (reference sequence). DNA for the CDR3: TGTGCCAGCAGCTTCTCTACAGGGCAAGAGACCCAGTACTTC. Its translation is CASSFSTGQETQYF.

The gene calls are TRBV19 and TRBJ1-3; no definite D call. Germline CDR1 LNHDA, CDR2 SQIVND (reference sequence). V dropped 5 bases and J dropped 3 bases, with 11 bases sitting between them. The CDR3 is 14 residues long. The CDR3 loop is CASSWRAGGNTIYF. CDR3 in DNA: TGTGCCAGTAGTTGGAGGGCCGGTGGAAACACCATATATTTT. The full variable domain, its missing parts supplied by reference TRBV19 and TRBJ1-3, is DGGITQSPKYLFRKEGQNVTLSCEQNLNHDAMYWYRQDPGQGLRLIYYSQIVNDFQKGDIAEGYSVSREKKESFPLTVTSAQKNPTAFYLCASSWRAGGNTIYFGEGSWLTVV.

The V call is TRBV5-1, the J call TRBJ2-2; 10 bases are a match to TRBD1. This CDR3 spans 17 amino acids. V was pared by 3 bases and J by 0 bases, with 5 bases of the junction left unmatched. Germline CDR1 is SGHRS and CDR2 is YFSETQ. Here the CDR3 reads CASSWTGGVANTGELFF. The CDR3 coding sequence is TGCGCCAGCAGCTGGACAGGGGGAGTCGCGAACACCGGGGAGCTGTTTTTT.

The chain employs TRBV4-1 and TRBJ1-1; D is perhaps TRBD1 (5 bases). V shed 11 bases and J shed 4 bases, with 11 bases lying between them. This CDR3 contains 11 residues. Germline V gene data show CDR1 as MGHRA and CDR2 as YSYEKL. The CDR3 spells CAVWGGTEAFF. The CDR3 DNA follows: TGCGCCGTTTGGGGGGGCACTGAAGCTTTCTTT.

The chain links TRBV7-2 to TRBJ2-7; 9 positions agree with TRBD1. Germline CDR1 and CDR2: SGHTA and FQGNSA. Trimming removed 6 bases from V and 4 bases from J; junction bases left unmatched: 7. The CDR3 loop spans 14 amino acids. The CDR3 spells CASRLTGQGYEQYF. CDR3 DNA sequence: TGTGCCAGCAGACTAACCGGACAGGGGTACGAGCAGTACTTC.

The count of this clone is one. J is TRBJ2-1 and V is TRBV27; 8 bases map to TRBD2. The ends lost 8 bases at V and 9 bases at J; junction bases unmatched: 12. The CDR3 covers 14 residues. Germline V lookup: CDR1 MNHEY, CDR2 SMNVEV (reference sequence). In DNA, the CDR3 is TGTGCCAGCGGACTAGCAGTCGTTTGGGGTGAGCAGTTCTTC. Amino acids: CASGLAVVWGEQFF.